Listed here are 5 T cell receptor beta chains from one sample, sequenced in a study of CD8 T cells in ankylosing spondylitis. From the 5' RACE reads, TCRdb called clonotypes with MiXCR, one entry per CDR3 protein. The sample carries 200,000 to 300,000 distinct CDR3 sequences, roughly a tenth recorded once. Sequences were obtained from blood, either unsorted or a sorted T cell fraction (not recorded which). These receptors all come from a male donor with ankylosing spondylitis or in good health (not recorded which).

This clonotype was seen at least ten times. The V gene is TRBV20-1, the J gene TRBJ2-7; 8 bases agree with TRBD2. Germline V CDR1 and CDR2: DFQATT, SNEGSKA (reference sequence). J gave up 7 bases and V 5 bases, and 7 bases lay outside the gene matches. This CDR3 has 12 residues. CDR3 in amino acids: CSAGGLEGEQYF. The CDR3 DNA sequence: TGCAGTGCTGGGGGACTAGAAGGGGAGCAGTACTTC.

The chain combines TRBV6-1 with TRBJ1-1; no clear D. Germline V gives CDR1 MNHNS, CDR2 SASEGT. The V gene lost 0 bases and the J gene lost 10 bases, with 12 bases spanning the gap. CDR3 length equals 13 residues. The CDR3 DNA follows: TGTGCCAGCAGTGAAGCTAAATGGGCTACAGCTTTCTTT. Residues: CASSEAKWATAFF.

The V call is TRBV11-2, the J call TRBJ2-7, with 9 positions matching TRBD2. The CDR3 contains 14 residues. Germline CDR1 SGHAT, CDR2 FQNNGV. After removal of 1 base from V and 3 bases from J, the junction contained 1 base not matched to a gene. CDR3 nucleotides: TGTGCCAGCAGCTTAGTAGCGGGAGACTACGAGCAGTACTTC. This sequence encodes CASSLVAGDYEQYF.

In its sample, this clonotype was seen many times. The chain uses TRBV4-2 and TRBJ1-3; D perhaps matches TRBD1 (6 bases). The CDR3 has 15 amino acids. Germline CDR1 reads LGHNA; CDR2 reads YNFKEQ. Trimming removed 4 bases at V and 2 bases at J, with 12 bases between. CDR3 in amino acids: CASSLEGGTGNTIYF. The CDR3 coding sequence is TGTGCCAGCAGCCTTGAGGGGGGTACTGGAAACACCATATATTTT.

This clonotype has more than one count but fewer than ten. J is TRBJ1-4 and V is TRBV7-2; a weak D match, TRBD1 (6 bases). Per germline, CDR1 SGHTA and CDR2 FQGNSA. Deletions cut 5 bases from V and 5 bases from J, with 12 bases between. CDR3 length: 14 residues. As DNA, the CDR3 is TGTGCCAGCAGCACGGACAGCCGGAATGAAAAACTGTTTTTT. It translates to CASSTDSRNEKLFF.